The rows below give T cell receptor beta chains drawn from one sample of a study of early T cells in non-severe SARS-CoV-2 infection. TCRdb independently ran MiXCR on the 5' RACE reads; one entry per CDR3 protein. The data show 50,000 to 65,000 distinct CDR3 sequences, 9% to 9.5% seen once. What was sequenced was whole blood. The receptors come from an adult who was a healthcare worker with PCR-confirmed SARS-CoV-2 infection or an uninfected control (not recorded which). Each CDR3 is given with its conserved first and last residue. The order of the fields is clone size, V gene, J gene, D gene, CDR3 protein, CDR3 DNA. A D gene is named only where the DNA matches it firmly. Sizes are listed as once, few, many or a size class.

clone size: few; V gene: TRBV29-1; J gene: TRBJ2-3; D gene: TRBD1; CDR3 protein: CSVGQGSPDTQYF; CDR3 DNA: TGCAGCGTGGGACAGGGGAGCCCAGATACGCAGTATTTT
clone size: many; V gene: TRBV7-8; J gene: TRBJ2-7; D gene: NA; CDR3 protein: CASSLGRVYEQYF; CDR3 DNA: TGTGCCAGCAGCTTAGGCAGGGTTTACGAGCAGTACTTC
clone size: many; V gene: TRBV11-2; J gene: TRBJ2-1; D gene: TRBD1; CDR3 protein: CASTRRGSTGYYNEQFF; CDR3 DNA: TGTGCCAGCACCCGCAGGGGTTCGACAGGGTATTACAATGAGCAGTTCTTC
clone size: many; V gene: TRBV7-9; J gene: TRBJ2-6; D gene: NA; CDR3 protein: CASSLRVTTTSGANVLTF; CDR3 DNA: TGTGCCAGCAGCTTAAGGGTGACAACGACATCTGGGGCCAACGTCCTGACTTTC
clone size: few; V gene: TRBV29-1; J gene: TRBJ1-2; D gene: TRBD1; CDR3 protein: CSAGTGGGYTF; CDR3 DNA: TGCAGCGCCGGGACAGGGGGCGGCTACACCTTC
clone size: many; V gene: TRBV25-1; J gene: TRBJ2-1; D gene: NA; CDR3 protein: CASSDWGGRIEQFF; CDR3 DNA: TGTGCCAGCAGTGATTGGGGGGGGCGGATTGAGCAGTTCTTC
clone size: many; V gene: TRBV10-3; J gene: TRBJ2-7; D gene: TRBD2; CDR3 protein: CAITSGLAGEVSYEQYF; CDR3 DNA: TGTGCCATCACCTCAGGACTAGCGGGGGAGGTATCCTACGAGCAGTACTTC
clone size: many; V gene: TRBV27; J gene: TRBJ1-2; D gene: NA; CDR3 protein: CASRRQLETWTQRFSGYTF; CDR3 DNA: TGTGCCAGCAGACGACAGCTAGAAACTTGGACTCAAAGATTCTCTGGCTACACCTTC
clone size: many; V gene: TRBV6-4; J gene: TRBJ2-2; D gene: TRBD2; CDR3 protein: CASSRSGTRIPGELFF; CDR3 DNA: TGTGCCAGCAGTCGCTCCGGGACTAGAATCCCCGGGGAGCTGTTTTTT
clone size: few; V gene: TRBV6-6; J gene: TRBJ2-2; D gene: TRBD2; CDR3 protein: CASSSSGRNTGELFF; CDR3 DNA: TGTGCCAGCAGTTCCAGCGGGAGGAACACCGGGGAGCTGTTTTTT
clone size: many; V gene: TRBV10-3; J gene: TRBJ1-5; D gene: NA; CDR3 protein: CAISESESNQPQHF; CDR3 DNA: TGTGCCATCAGTGAGTCGGAAAGCAATCAGCCCCAGCATTTT
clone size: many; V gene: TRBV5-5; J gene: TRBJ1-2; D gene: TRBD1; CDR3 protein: CASSPRQGNYGYTF; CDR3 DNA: TGTGCCAGCAGCCCGCGACAGGGGAACTATGGCTACACCTTC
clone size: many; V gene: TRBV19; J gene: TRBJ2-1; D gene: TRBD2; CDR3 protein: CASRGAGAYNEQFF; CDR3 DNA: TGTGCCAGTAGGGGAGCGGGAGCCTACAATGAGCAGTTCTTC